A selection of T cell receptor beta chains follows, all from one sample in a study of early T cells in non-severe SARS-CoV-2 infection. TCRdb redid the calling of the 5' RACE reads with MiXCR, one entry per CDR3 protein. The table shows over 90,000 distinct CDR3 sequences, with 10% to 15% occurring only once. The starting material was whole blood, obtained at baseline. These receptors were collected from an adult who was a healthcare worker with PCR-confirmed SARS-CoV-2 infection or an uninfected control (not recorded which). The CDR3 runs from the conserved cysteine through the conserved F or W. A D gene is named only where the DNA matches it firmly. Part of the rows lack a size; the others show once, few, many or a class for expanded clones.

j_call d_call clone_size v_call cdr3_aa cdr3_nt
TRBJ1-3 NA many TRBV5-1 CASSYGTDSGNTIYF TGCGCCAGCAGCTACGGGACCGACTCTGGAAACACCATATATTTT
TRBJ2-2 TRBD2 NA TRBV20-1 CSARERETGELFF TGCAGTGCTAGGGAGCGGGAGACCGGGGAGCTGTTTTTT
TRBJ2-3 TRBD2 few TRBV9 CASSLSGDSTDTQYF TGTGCCAGCAGCCTTAGCGGGGACAGCACAGATACGCAGTATTTT
TRBJ1-6 NA NA TRBV27 CASVTYYGDSPLHF TGTGCCTCGGTGACTTACTATGGGGATTCACCCCTCCACTTT
TRBJ2-5 NA few TRBV28 CASSLKSGQETQYF TGTGCCAGCAGTTTAAAATCAGGCCAAGAGACCCAGTACTTC
TRBJ1-1 NA NA TRBV7-2 CASSLKGTPEAFF TGTGCCAGCAGCTTAAAGGGAACCCCTGAAGCTTTCTTT
TRBJ2-1 TRBD2 few TRBV27 CASSFYRLAGPYNEQFF TGTGCCAGCAGTTTCTACCGCCTAGCGGGACCGTACAATGAGCAGTTCTTC
TRBJ2-5 NA many TRBV5-6 CASSLRGRAQETQYF TGTGCCAGCAGCTTGCGTGGCAGGGCCCAAGAGACCCAGTACTTC
TRBJ1-3 TRBD1 NA TRBV29-1 CSVSTGAGNTIYF TGCAGCGTTTCGACAGGGGCTGGAAACACCATATATTTT
TRBJ1-1 NA NA TRBV12-3/TRBV12-4 CASSELIGESTEAFF TGTGCCAGCAGTGAGCTTATAGGGGAGAGCACTGAAGCTTTCTTT
TRBJ2-7 TRBD2 few TRBV19 CAGSGGNEQYF TGTGCCGGTAGCGGGGGCAACGAGCAGTACTTC
TRBJ2-5 TRBD2 NA TRBV7-7 CASSLSGLAETQYF TGTGCTAGCAGCCTCTCGGGACTAGCAGAGACCCAGTACTTC
TRBJ1-2 TRBD1 NA TRBV4-1 CASSQIQGFGYTF TGCGCCAGCAGCCAGATACAGGGGTTTGGCTACACCTTC
TRBJ2-1 TRBD1 NA TRBV7-3 CASSSPGTGGNESYNEQFF TGTGCCAGCAGTTCTCCCGGGACAGGGGGCAATGAGTCCTACAATGAGCAGTTCTTC